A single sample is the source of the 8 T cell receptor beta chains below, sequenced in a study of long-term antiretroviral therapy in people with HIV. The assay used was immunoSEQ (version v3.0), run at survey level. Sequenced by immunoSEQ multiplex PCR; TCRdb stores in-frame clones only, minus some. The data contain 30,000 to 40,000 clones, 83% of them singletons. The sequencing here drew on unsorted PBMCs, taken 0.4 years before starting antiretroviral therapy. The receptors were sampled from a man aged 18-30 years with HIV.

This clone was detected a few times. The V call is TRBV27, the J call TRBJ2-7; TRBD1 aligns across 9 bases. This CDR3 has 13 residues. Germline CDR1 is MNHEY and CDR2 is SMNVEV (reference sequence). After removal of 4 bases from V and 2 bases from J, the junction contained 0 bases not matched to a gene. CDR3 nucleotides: TGTGCCAGCAGTTACAGGGGGCCCTACGAGCAGTACTTC. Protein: CASSYRGPYEQYF.

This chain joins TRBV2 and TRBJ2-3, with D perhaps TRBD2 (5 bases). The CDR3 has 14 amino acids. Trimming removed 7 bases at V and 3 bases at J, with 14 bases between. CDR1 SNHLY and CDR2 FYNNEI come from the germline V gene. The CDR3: CASKERSGTDTQYF. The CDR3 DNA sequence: TGTGCCAGCAAAGAACGGTCGGGGACAGATACGCAGTATTTT.

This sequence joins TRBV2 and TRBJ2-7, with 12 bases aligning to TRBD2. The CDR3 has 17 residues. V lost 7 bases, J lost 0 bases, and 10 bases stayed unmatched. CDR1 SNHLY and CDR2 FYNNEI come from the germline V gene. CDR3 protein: CASTELAGGPSSYEQYF. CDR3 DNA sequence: TGTGCCAGCACCGAACTAGCGGGGGGACCGAGCTCCTACGAGCAGTACTTC. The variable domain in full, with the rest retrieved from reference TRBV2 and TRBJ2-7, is EPEVTQTPSHQVTQMGQEVILRCVPISNHLYFYWYRQILGQKVEFLVSFYNNEISEKSEIFDDQFSVERPDGSNFTLKIRSTKLEDSAMYFCASTELAGGPSSYEQYFGPGTRLTVT.

The CDR3 DNA reads TGTGCCAGTAGTTCACTAGCGGGGGGATACAATGAGCAGTTCTTC. Residues: CASSSLAGGYNEQFF. The V gene is TRBV19, the J gene TRBJ2-1, with 12 bases matching TRBD2. Germline V gives CDR1 LNHDA, CDR2 SQIVND (reference sequence). The V and J ends lost 5 bases and 4 bases, in that order; junction bases with no gene match: 3. This CDR3 is built from 15 residues.

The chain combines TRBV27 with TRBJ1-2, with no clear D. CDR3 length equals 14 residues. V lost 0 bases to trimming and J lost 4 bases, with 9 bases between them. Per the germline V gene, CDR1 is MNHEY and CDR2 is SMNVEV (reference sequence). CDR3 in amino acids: CASSLSVGGYGYTF. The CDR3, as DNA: TGTGCCAGCAGTTTATCGGTGGGTGGCTATGGCTACACCTTC.

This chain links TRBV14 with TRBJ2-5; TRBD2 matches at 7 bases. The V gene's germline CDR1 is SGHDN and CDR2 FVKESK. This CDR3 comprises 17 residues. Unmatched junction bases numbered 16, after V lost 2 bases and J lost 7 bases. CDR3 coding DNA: TGTGCCAGCAGCCAATTACGACCTAGCGGTCGGTCGGGGACCCAGTACTTC. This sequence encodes CASSQLRPSGRSGTQYF.

CDR3 bases: TGTGCCAGCAGTCCCCAGGGGGACGCCAAAAACATTCAGTACTTC. It specifies CASSPQGDAKNIQYF. The chain has TRBV6-6 and TRBJ2-4; TRBD1 aligns across 7 bases. V lost 5 bases, J lost 1 base, and 5 bases stayed unmatched. Germline V gives CDR1 MNHNY, CDR2 SVGAGI (reference sequence). The CDR3 is 15 amino acids.

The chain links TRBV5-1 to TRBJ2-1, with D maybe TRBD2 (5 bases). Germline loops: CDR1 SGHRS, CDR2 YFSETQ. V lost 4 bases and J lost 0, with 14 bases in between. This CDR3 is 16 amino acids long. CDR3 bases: TGCGCCAGCAGCCCGATCCCGGGGAGCTCCTACAATGAGCAGTTCTTC. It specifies CASSPIPGSSYNEQFF.